The T cell receptor (beta chain) under discussion was sequenced for a study of T cell responses to AZD1222 COVID-19 vaccine. CDR1 and CDR2 from the germline V gene are SGHRS and YFSETQ. V lost 3 bases to trimming and J lost 5 bases; unmatched junction nucleotides: 6. CDR3 size: 15 residues. Produced via immunoSEQ multiplex PCR; TCRdb's table is partial and in-frame only. This table holds 100,000 to 120,000 clones, about 95% found once. The chain couples TRBV5-1 to TRBJ1-2; 11 bases are shared with TRBD1. This clonotype was obtained from an adult who received the AZD1222 COVID-19 vaccine. Here the sequenced sample was peripheral blood, taken 28 days after the second AZD1222 dose. Written as DNA, the CDR3 is TGCGCCAGCAGCTCTGGACAGGGGGCCTATTATGGCTACACCTTC. Protein product: CASSSGQGAYYGYTF.